This T cell receptor beta chain comes out of a study of T cells in Graves' hyperthyroidism and ophthalmopathy. Study context: Peripheral blood sampling occurred at initial diagnosis, before any treatment.

The sample holds a few counts of this clonotype. Lactation, pregnancy, other autoimmune disease or uncontrolled infection excluded patients. Diagnosis relied on clinical symptoms, serum thyroxine and TRAb, thyroid ultrasound and orbital computed tomography. Fresh 10 ml peripheral blood yielded PBMCs. TCR beta CDR3 regions were amplified from RNA. TCR CDR3 underwent first-round RT-PCR with the HTBI primer set. One entry per CDR3 protein results from TCRdb running MiXCR on the multiplex PCR reads. The data contain fewer than 550,000 distinct CDR3 sequences, approximately 25% of them seen just once; the ten biggest clones take up roughly 10%. V gave up 5 bases and J gave up 2 bases; unmatched junction bases: 9. CDR1 and CDR2 (germline): ENHRY, SYGVKD. The CDR3 contains 16 residues.

The sequenced material came from blood. The TCR sequence derives from a woman in her 30s with Graves' ophthalmopathy. V usage is TRBV10-3 and J usage is TRBJ1-3; 7 bases are a match to TRBD1. This CDR3 is CAISPNDREAGNTIYF. As DNA, the CDR3 is TGTGCCATCAGTCCCAATGACAGGGAGGCTGGAAACACCATATATTTT.